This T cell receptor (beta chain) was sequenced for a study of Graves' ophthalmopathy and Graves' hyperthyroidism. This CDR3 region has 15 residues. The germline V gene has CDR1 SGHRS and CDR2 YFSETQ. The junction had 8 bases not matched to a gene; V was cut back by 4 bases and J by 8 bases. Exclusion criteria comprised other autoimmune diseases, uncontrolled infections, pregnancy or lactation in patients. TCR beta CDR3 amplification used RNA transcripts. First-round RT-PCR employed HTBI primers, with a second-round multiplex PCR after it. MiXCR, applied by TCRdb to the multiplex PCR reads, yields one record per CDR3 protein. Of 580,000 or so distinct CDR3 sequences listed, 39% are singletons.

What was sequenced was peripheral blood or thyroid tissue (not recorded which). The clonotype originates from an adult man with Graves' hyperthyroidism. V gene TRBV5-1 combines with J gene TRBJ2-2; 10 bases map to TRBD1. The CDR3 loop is CASSEDRGASGELFF. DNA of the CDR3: TGCGCCAGCAGCGAGGACAGGGGGGCATCGGGGGAGCTGTTTTTT.